The clone carrying this T cell receptor (beta chain) was counted between two and nine times. Original processing methods: Amplification of reference gene primers was used by the study to estimate nucleated cell counts. Sequencing used immunoSEQ multiplex PCR; TCRdb keeps in-frame clones, though not all of them. For V, J and clone size, that table is used; D and trimming come from the DNA. In the table there are over 100,000 clones, roughly 85% of which are singletons. This sample was included in a study of blood T cell repertoires in COVID-19. The germline V gene encodes CDR1 MDHEN and CDR2 SYDVKM. The CDR3 extends over 15 amino acids. The trim removed 3 bases at V and 7 bases at J, leaving 11 bases unmatched.

The J gene is TRBJ1-2, the V gene TRBV28; 7 bases align to TRBD1. The receptor was isolated from a woman in her sixties or seventies with acute or convalescent COVID-19. Sequencing input: peripheral blood. CDR3: CASSFSKGALGGYTF. CDR3 bases: TGTGCCAGCAGTTTTAGTAAGGGGGCGCTGGGTGGCTACACCTTC.